Listed below are T cell receptor beta chains from one sample, sequenced in a study of T cell repertoires in MIS-A myocarditis. Measured with immunoSEQ multiplex PCR; TCRdb has only the in-frame clones, and not every one. The profile shows 14,000 to 15,000 clones, 74% of them singletons. The sample taken for sequencing was left ventricle heart tissue obtained at autopsy. These receptors were obtained from a man aged 18 to 30 with fulminant myocarditis from multisystem inflammatory syndrome in adults (MIS-A) after COVID-19. Both conserved end residues are part of each CDR3. D genes are given only for firm matches. Clone size is stated in some rows and not others, as once, few, many or a class when expanded.

j_gene | d_gene | v_gene | abundance | CDR3aa | CDR3nt
TRBJ2-1 | TRBD2 | TRBV7-2 | - | CASSLTREGHNEQFF | TGTGCCAGCAGCTTAACGAGGGAGGGCCACAATGAGCAGTTCTTC
TRBJ2-2 | TRBD2 | TRBV3-1/TRBV3-2 | few | CASLRSGPAGELFF | TGTGCCAGCCTCCGTAGCGGGCCGGCCGGGGAGCTGTTTTTT
TRBJ1-1 | - | TRBV5-1 | - | CASSFTGMNTEAFF | TGCGCCAGCAGCTTTACAGGCATGAACACTGAAGCTTTCTTT
TRBJ2-1 | - | TRBV12-3/TRBV12-4 | - | CASSRTEYSEQFF | TGTGCCAGCAGCCGGACGGAGTACTCCGAGCAGTTCTTC
TRBJ2-7 | - | TRBV27 | - | CASSTGKMYEQYF | TGTGCCAGCTCCACCGGGAAGATGTACGAGCAGTACTTC
TRBJ2-2 | - | TRBV30 | - | CAWDPLNTGELFF | TGTGCCTGGGACCCATTAAACACCGGGGAGCTGTTTTTT
TRBJ1-1 | TRBD1 | TRBV6-6 | - | CASSWGTGETEAFF | TGTGCCAGCAGTTGGGGGACAGGGGAGACTGAAGCTTTCTTT
TRBJ1-5 | - | TRBV27 | once | CASSFGGGQPQHF | TGTGCCAGCAGTTTCGGGGGCGGTCAGCCCCAGCATTTT
TRBJ2-3 | - | TRBV13 | - | CASSIVDGATTSTDTQYF | TGTGCCAGCAGCATCGTAGACGGGGCTACCACTAGCACAGATACGCAGTATTTT
TRBJ2-3 | TRBD2 | TRBV5-1 | once | CASSTGTSGSVDTQYF | TGCGCCAGCAGCACTGGGACTAGCGGGAGTGTGGATACGCAGTATTTT
TRBJ2-3 | TRBD2 | TRBV5-8 | once | CASSQGTSTRTDTQYF | TGTGCCAGCAGCCAGGGGACTAGCACCCGCACAGATACGCAGTATTTT